This T cell receptor beta chain was observed in a study of Graves' ophthalmopathy and Graves' hyperthyroidism. Beta-chain TCR CDR3 regions were amplified from RNA transcripts. First-round RT-PCR with HTBI primers preceded a second-round multiplex PCR. MiXCR was run by TCRdb on the multiplex PCR reads, yielding one entry per CDR3 protein. The data show about 400,000 distinct CDR3 sequences, around a fifth seen once. New diagnoses, under 2 months' duration, and ages 18 to 65 characterized the hyperthyroidism patients. Germline V gives CDR1 DFQATT, CDR2 SNEGSKA (reference sequence). V shed 6 bases and J shed 0 bases, with 5 bases lying between them. The CDR3 contains 11 residues.

Material for sequencing was peripheral blood. The V gene is TRBV20-1, the J gene TRBJ2-5; D is ambiguous. This TCR was recovered from a woman aged 18-29 years with stable Graves' hyperthyroidism. CDR3 protein: CSAEYQETQYF. The CDR3 DNA follows: TGCAGTGCGGAGTACCAAGAGACCCAGTACTTC.